This T cell receptor beta chain was sequenced in a study of T cell responses to AZD1222 COVID-19 vaccine. Only in-frame clones appear in the TCRdb table, and some are missing; sequencing was by immunoSEQ multiplex PCR. Here the sample spans nearly 110,000 clones, roughly 88% being singletons. The germline CDR1 and CDR2 sequences are ENHRY and SYGVKD. CDR3 length: 16 residues. Trimming removed 6 bases at V and 0 bases at J, with 17 bases between. The J gene is TRBJ1-1, the V gene TRBV10-3; perhaps TRBD1 as D (6 bases). This TCR derives from an adult in good health. The sequenced sample was peripheral blood, obtained on day 0 of AZD1222 vaccination. The CDR3: CAISVGQGPMNTEAFF. The CDR3 DNA reads TGTGCCATCAGCGTGGGGCAGGGGCCTATGAACACTGAAGCTTTCTTT.